This T cell receptor beta chain was recovered during a study of blood T cell repertoires in COVID-19. The CDR3 runs to 14 residues. Germline CDR1 and CDR2: SGHAT and FQNNGV. V was pared by 5 bases and J by 9 bases, with 14 bases between. Profiling relied on immunoSEQ multiplex PCR, and the TCRdb table lists in-frame clones only, not all of them. The data contain around 150,000 clones, about 88% of them singletons. This receptor was obtained from a man younger than 30 with acute or convalescent COVID-19. The chain links TRBV11-2 to TRBJ1-6, with D possibly being TRBD1 (5 bases). The sample comprised peripheral blood. The CDR3 protein is CASSPGDRLSPLHF. CDR3 coding DNA: TGTGCCAGCAGCCCGGGGGACCGACTTTCACCCCTCCACTTT.